Included here is one T cell receptor (beta chain) sequence, with context. The data were obtained in a study of blood T cell repertoires in COVID-19. Looking at the study overall: Acute and convalescent COVID-19 specimens originated in the United States, Italy and Spain. T cells, B-cell-depleted T cells, or PBMCs provided the cDNA or gDNA that served as material.

Per the authors' pipeline: Quantification of nucleated cells was approximated via reference gene primer amplification. Profiling relied on immunoSEQ multiplex PCR, and the TCRdb table lists in-frame clones only, not all of them. D and trimming come from the DNA, and the V and J calls and clone size come from that table. The sample holds under 150,000 clones, about 80% seen once. V was pared by 3 bases and J by 8 bases, with 4 bases of the junction left unmatched. Germline V gives CDR1 SNHLY, CDR2 FYNNEI. This CDR3 has 16 amino acids. The material sequenced was peripheral blood. The receptor was derived from a woman aged 55-70 years with acute or convalescent COVID-19. The chain recombines TRBV2 with TRBJ2-2; 15 nucleotides align to TRBD2. CDR3 sequence: CASSDGLAGGRGELFF. In DNA form, the CDR3 reads TGTGCCAGCAGTGACGGACTAGCGGGAGGGAGGGGGGAGCTGTTTTTT.